This TCR beta chain was observed in a study of post-analysis software for immune sequencing data (dated by TCRdb to the mid-2010s). Looking at the study overall: Recorded disease courses included relapsing-remitting, secondary progressive and progressive-relapsing multiple sclerosis, with some patients lacking subtype annotation. The multiple sclerosis patient repertoires were compared with about a dozen previously published healthy control repertoires from donors aged roughly 6 to 27 years. A subset of samples was prepared in parallel using single-end sample barcoding, then pooled and co-amplified after Illumina adapter ligation.

Summary of the overall study and its limitations: Patients showed significantly higher frequencies than controls for about five TRBV segments, among them TRBV5-6, TRBV5-1 and TRBV20-1. Multiple sclerosis patients had significantly lower normalized Chao1 diversity than controls, a result that suggests substantial peripheral T-cell clonal expansion. Strong co-clustering of samples prepared in the same batch was shown by direct clustering with F measure, prompting a batch-effect correction. The control group was slightly older than the multiple sclerosis patient group.

To demonstrate the VDJtools post-analysis software, the study profiled TCR beta repertoires from the peripheral blood of approximately twelve young patients with multiple sclerosis. The multiple sclerosis patients were children and adolescents ranging in age from about 6 to 16 years. Of note for this clonotype: Its antigen remains undetermined. No much larger clonotype is one base removed from it; base qualities were not supplied.

The CDR3 starts with the cysteine, ends with the phenylalanine, and has 14 residues. The sequence is cut down to CDR3 DNA, 42 bases in frame from base 1. V is shortened by 7 bases, J by 11 bases, and the region joining them spans 23 bases. From the germline V gene (reference sequence), CDR1 is SEHNR and CDR2 is FQNEAQ. Libraries were made using PCR. Instrument on record: Illumina HiSeq 2500. To reduce PCR and sequencing biases, unique molecular identifiers were incorporated into the TCR beta cDNA libraries. Some 500,000 cDNA molecules were obtained per 1 to 10 million input T cells, so each molecule approximated one T cell. Patient libraries were prepared and sequenced with the same protocol used for the earlier healthy control dataset. Within a given batch, samples were prepared together, multiplexed and sequenced on the same HiSeq lane. Processing in the source paper ran as follows. Raw barcoded reads were processed with MIGEC, discarding single-read molecular identifier groups before consensus assembly and CDR3 extraction. Clonotype tables were post-analysed with VDJtools, and diversity was normalized by down-sampling all datasets to the smallest sample size. In repertoire overlap clustering, CDR3 amino acid sequences, but not nucleotide sequences, were matched to correct batch-related cross-sample contamination. TCRdb trimmed public reads at Q25 via fastp, called clones via MiXCR and kept in-frame beta chains. Every distinct CDR3 protein forms one entry, paired with its most common genes and DNA. TCRdb assigned the V and J calls; the authors' analysis was not used. Recorded for this sample are 450,000 or so distinct CDR3 sequences; around 40% of them occurred a single time. Of the sample, roughly 12% falls within the top ten clones.

The TCR originated in a girl under 18 with multiple sclerosis. Recombination joined TRBV7-9 with TRBJ2-5, and perhaps TRBD1 as D gene, on 6 matching bases. Sequenced material: blood. The CDR3: CASNNRQEPREQYF. The sequence in DNA is TGTGCCAGCAACAACCGACAGGAGCCAAGAGAGCAGTACTTC.